The present entry profiles one TCR beta chain with its context. This may arise from a read error, as a much more abundant clone is one base away. TCRdb re-called the PCR reads with MiXCR, one entry per CDR3 protein. The sample shows more than 70,000 distinct CDR3 sequences, over 20% of them seen only once. This CDR3 contains 14 residues. Germline loops: CDR1 DFQATT, CDR2 SNEGSKA (reference sequence). The source of the sample is a study of molecular identifiers for immune sequencing clone quantification. Sequences were obtained from naive CD8+ T cells from blood, with Jurkat cell RNA spiked in. Subset in this sample: FACS-sorted CD8+CD4-CCR7+CD45RA+ naive T cells. The receptor was derived from a human donor in good health. Some libraries in this study had Jurkat cell RNA spiked in. This chain uses TRBV20-1 with TRBJ2-3, with 8 positions matching TRBD2. The CDR3 sequence: CGARGGPYTDTQYF. The DNA of the CDR3 is TGCGGTGCCCGCGGGGGGCCCTACACAGATACGCAGTATTTT.